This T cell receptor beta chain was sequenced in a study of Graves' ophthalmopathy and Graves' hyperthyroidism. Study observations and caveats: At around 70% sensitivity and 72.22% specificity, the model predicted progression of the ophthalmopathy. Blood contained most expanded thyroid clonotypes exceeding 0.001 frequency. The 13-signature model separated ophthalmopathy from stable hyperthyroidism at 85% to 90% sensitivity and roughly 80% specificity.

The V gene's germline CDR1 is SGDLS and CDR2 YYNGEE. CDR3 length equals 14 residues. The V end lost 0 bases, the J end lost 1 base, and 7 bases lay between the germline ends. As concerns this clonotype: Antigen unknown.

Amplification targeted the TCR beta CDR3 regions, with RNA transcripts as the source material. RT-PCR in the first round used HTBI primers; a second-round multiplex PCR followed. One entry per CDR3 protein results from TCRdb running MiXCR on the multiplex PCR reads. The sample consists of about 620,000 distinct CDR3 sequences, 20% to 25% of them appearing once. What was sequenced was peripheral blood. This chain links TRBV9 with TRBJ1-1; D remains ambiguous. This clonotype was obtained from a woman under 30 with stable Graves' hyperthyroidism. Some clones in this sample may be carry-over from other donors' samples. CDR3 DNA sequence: TGTGCCAGCAGCGTAGGTGTCCCGAACACTGAAGCTTTCTTT. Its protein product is CASSVGVPNTEAFF.